Each of the 11 T cell receptor beta chains below was sequenced from the same sample in a study of T-cell memory formation after mild COVID-19. TCRdb redid the calling of the 5' RACE reads with MiXCR, one entry per CDR3 protein. The sample records over 250,000 distinct CDR3 sequences, approximately 15% being singletons. The sample comprised PBMCs or a T cell subset sorted from them (not recorded which). The receptors were sampled from a man aged 18-30 years who had mild COVID-19 (a few samples of this study predate the infection). Cell type and time point are not known.

The gene calls are TRBV6-2 or TRBV6-3 and TRBJ2-2; D unresolved. V lost 8 bases to trimming and J lost 6 bases, with 16 bases between them. This CDR3 is built from 14 residues. Germline CDR1 MNHEY, CDR2 SVGEGT. Written as DNA, the CDR3 is TGTGCCAGCGTTAGCAGGCTGGGTTCCGGGGAGCTGTTTTTT. Its translation: CASVSRLGSGELFF.

The chain is built from TRBV11-2 and TRBJ2-5; D remains ambiguous. This CDR3 contains 13 residues. The V end lost 2 bases, the J end lost 14 bases, and 18 bases lay between the germline ends. Germline V lookup: CDR1 SGHAT, CDR2 FQNNGV. In DNA, the CDR3 is TGTGCCAGCAGCTTATCGGTAGCTGATACTCGTTACTTC. Its translation is CASSLSVADTRYF.

V and J are TRBV5-6 and TRBJ1-2; D is unclear. The CDR3 length is 16 residues. Trimming removed 1 base at V and 1 base at J, with 14 bases between. The germline CDR1 and CDR2 sequences are SGHDT and YYEEEE. The CDR3 loop is CASSLMRIRFNYGYTF. The DNA for the CDR3 is TGTGCCAGCAGCTTGATGCGCATACGGTTTAACTATGGCTACACCTTC.

The V gene is TRBV11-2, the J gene TRBJ2-1; 7 nucleotides match TRBD1. Per the germline V gene, CDR1 is SGHAT and CDR2 is FQNNGV. The J segment lost 7 bases and the V segment lost 5 bases, leaving 5 bases of the junction unmatched. The length of the CDR3 is 13 residues. CDR3 nucleotide sequence: TGTGCCAGCAGCCTCGACAGGGAAAATGAGCAGTTCTTC. Translation gives CASSLDRENEQFF.

This clonotype came up many times. This sequence joins TRBV7-9 and TRBJ2-7; tentative D call: TRBD1 (5 bases). The V end was cut by 5 bases, the J end by 4 bases, with 9 bases between. Germline assignment: CDR1 SEHNR and CDR2 FQNEAQ (reference sequence). The CDR3 is 12 amino acids. CDR3 nucleotides: TGTGCCAGCAGCCCAGGGCGGTACGAGCAGTACTTC. Encoded protein: CASSPGRYEQYF.

This clonotype was counted only a few times. V usage is TRBV9 and J usage is TRBJ2-1; 8 positions match TRBD1. The germline gives CDR1 SGDLS, CDR2 YYNGEE. The CDR3 consists of 17 residues. V trimming: 6 bases; J trimming: 6 bases; junction bases outside the gene matches: 17. This chain's CDR3 is CASTRHGGTGTFNEQFF. The CDR3, as DNA: TGTGCCAGCACAAGACACGGCGGGACAGGAACATTCAATGAGCAGTTCTTC.

This clonotype has a handful of counts. This sequence joins TRBV6-4 and TRBJ2-7, with a possible D match to TRBD1 (5 bases). The V end lost 6 bases, the J end lost 4 bases, and 7 bases lay between the germline ends. The CDR3 has 11 residues. Germline V CDR1 and CDR2: MRHNA, SNTAGT. CDR3 DNA: TGTGCCAGCAGGCGACAGTACGAGCAGTACGTC. Its protein product is CASRRQYEQYV.

This clonotype appeared many times. The chain recombines TRBV7-2 with TRBJ2-2; TRBD2 matches at 8 bases. V lost 5 bases, J lost 7 bases, and 9 bases stayed unmatched. This CDR3 spans 15 amino acids. Germline CDR1 reads SGHTA; CDR2 reads FQGNSA. The CDR3 DNA follows: TGTGCCAGCAGCCAGTCCCGGGGGGGCCACGGGGAGCTGTTTTTT. Translated, it gives CASSQSRGGHGELFF.

In its sample, this clonotype was seen once. The J gene is TRBJ2-7, the V gene TRBV5-5; D is perhaps TRBD1 (6 bases). In germline, CDR1 is SGHKS, CDR2 YYEKEE (reference sequence). The CDR3 has 14 amino acids. The V end lost 1 base, the J end lost 0 bases, and 8 bases lay between the germline ends. The CDR3 is CASSLRTASYEQYV. Written as DNA, the CDR3 is TGTGCCAGCAGCTTGCGGACAGCCTCCTACGAGCAGTACGTC.

This clonotype has a count of ten or more. J is TRBJ2-5 and V is TRBV20-1; D is undetermined. The CDR3 contains 15 residues. Trimming removed 3 bases at V and 1 base at J, with 15 bases between. Germline V CDR1 and CDR2: DFQATT, SNEGSKA (reference sequence). The CDR3 nucleotides are TGCAGTGCTAGGCCATGGAGTAGCCCCCAAGAGACCCAGTACTTC. This translates into CSARPWSSPQETQYF.

This clonotype appeared a few times. CDR3 DNA: TGTGCCAGCAGTGACAGCGGCCATCAGCCCCAGCATTTT. Translated: CASSDSGHQPQHF. The chain links TRBV7-9 to TRBJ1-5; possibly TRBD1 for D (5 bases). Per the germline V gene, CDR1 is SEHNR and CDR2 is FQNEAQ (reference sequence). The length of the CDR3 is 13 residues. Deletions cut 6 bases from V and 5 bases from J, with 11 bases between.